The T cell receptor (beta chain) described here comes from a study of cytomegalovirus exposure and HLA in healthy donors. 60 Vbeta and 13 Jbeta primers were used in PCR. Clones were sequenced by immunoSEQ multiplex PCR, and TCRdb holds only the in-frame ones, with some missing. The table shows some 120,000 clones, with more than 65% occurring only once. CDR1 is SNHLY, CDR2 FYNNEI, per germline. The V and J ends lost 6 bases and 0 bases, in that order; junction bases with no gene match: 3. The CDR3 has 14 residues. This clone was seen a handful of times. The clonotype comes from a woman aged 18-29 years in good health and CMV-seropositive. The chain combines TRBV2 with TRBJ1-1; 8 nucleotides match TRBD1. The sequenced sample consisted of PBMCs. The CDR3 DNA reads TGTGCCAGCAGCCCGGGACAGGTGAACACTGAAGCTTTCTTT. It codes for CASSPGQVNTEAFF.